The 29 T cell receptor beta chains given below trace back to one sample, sequenced in a study of control samples from healthy donors and cancer patients. Sequencing used immunoSEQ multiplex PCR; TCRdb keeps in-frame clones, though not all of them. The table lists about 94,000 clones, over 75% of them singletons, with around 3.5% in the top ten. Sequencing was carried out using blood. The receptors derive from a woman younger than 30 in good health.

The CDR3 region is CASSQGLGTTDTQYF. CDR3 sequence (DNA): TGCGCCAGCAGCCAAGGGCTAGGAACCACAGATACGCAGTATTTT. This chain uses TRBV4-1 with TRBJ2-3; D unclear. Germline CDR1 MGHRA, CDR2 YSYEKL. V dropped 1 base and J dropped 2 bases, with 10 bases sitting between them. This CDR3 has 15 residues.

The V and J genes are TRBV5-5 and TRBJ2-7, with D possibly matching TRBD2 (7 bases). This CDR3 is built from 14 residues. From germline, CDR1 is SGHKS and CDR2 YYEKEE (reference sequence). The ends were cut back, 4 bases at V and 3 bases at J, with 14 bases in the middle. In nucleotides, the CDR3 is TGTGCCAGCAGCCTACGGGGGGCCGACTACGAGCAGTACTTC. Translating gives CASSLRGADYEQYF.

This clone has only a few counts. The DNA for the CDR3 is TGTGCCAGCAGTGACGGCGCGGGGGGCACAGATACGCAGTATTTT. It encodes CASSDGAGGTDTQYF. The chain links TRBV6-4 to TRBJ2-3; 7 positions match TRBD2. J lost 1 base, V lost 2 bases, and 3 bases had no gene match. Looked up from germline, CDR1 is MRHNA and CDR2 is SNTAGT. CDR3 length: 15 residues.

The chain joins TRBV27 to TRBJ2-7; maybe TRBD1 (5 bases). Trimming stripped 7 bases from V and 2 bases from J, with 15 bases between. The CDR3 contains 14 residues. Germline values: CDR1 MNHEY, CDR2 SMNVEV (reference sequence). The CDR3 region is CASKQQVPPYEQYF. The CDR3 DNA reads as TGTGCCAGCAAACAACAGGTACCTCCCTACGAGCAGTACTTC.

V usage is TRBV7-3 and J usage is TRBJ1-2; D perhaps matches TRBD1 (6 bases). The CDR3 is 15 residues long. Trimming shortened V by 1 base and J by 4 bases, and 13 bases separated the two germline ends. CDR1 is SGHTA and CDR2 is FQGTGA in the germline V gene. CDR3 in DNA: TGTGCCAGCAGCTTAATCGGGGGCGCGGGCTATGGCTACACCTTC. This translates into CASSLIGGAGYGYTF.

The chain links TRBV2 to TRBJ1-5; tentatively, D is TRBD1 (5 bases). The CDR3 consists of 16 residues. Germline-derived CDR1 and CDR2 are SNHLY and FYNNEI. Trimming left V 5 bases short and J 6 bases short, with 20 bases between. CDR3 bases: TGTGCCAGCAGTTCCCCCGGGGGTAACCGGGGTCAGCCCCAGCATTTT. This gives the protein CASSSPGGNRGQPQHF.

V and J are TRBV4-1 and TRBJ2-7; D remains ambiguous. The ends were cut back, 4 bases at V and 0 bases at J, with 10 bases in the middle. CDR1 MGHRA and CDR2 YSYEKL come from the germline V gene. The CDR3 extends over 14 amino acids. CDR3 nucleotide sequence: TGCGCCAGCAGCCTCGGAGACTCCTCCTACGAGCAGTACTTC. Encoded protein: CASSLGDSSYEQYF.

The chain combines TRBV20-1 with TRBJ1-2; D ambiguous. The CDR3 consists of 10 residues. V lost 7 bases to trimming and J lost 2 bases, with 5 bases between them. Germline assignment: CDR1 DFQATT and CDR2 SNEGSKA (reference sequence). The CDR3 region is CSGTNYGYTF. CDR3 DNA sequence: TGCAGTGGGACCAACTATGGCTACACCTTC.

This clone has just one count. The chain carries TRBV19 and TRBJ1-4, with 8 bases that match TRBD1. Trimming at V came to 8 bases and at J to 8 bases, leaving 7 bases not matched to a gene. Germline-derived CDR1 and CDR2 are LNHDA and SQIVND (reference sequence). The CDR3 loop spans 13 amino acids. The CDR3 here is CASDRGGEEKLFF. The CDR3 nucleotides are TGTGCCAGTGACAGGGGTGGAGAAGAAAAACTGTTTTTT.

This CDR3 is CASSPGQEGNSPLHF. The CDR3 DNA reads as TGTGCCAGCAGTCCCGGACAGGAAGGGAATTCACCCCTCCACTTT. The chain is built from TRBV6-5 and TRBJ1-6; TRBD1 agrees at 7 bases. The germline V gene has CDR1 MNHEY and CDR2 SVGAGI. The CDR3 length is 15 residues. J gave up 7 bases and V 5 bases, and 8 bases lay outside the gene matches.

To note about this clone: An end of the junction differs from the germline gene, which may be a read error. The CDR3 protein is CSATGTDHF. The CDR3 nucleotides are TGCAGTGCTACAGGGACAGATCACTTC. This chain links TRBV20-1 with TRBJ1-2; TRBD1 matches 7 bases. Per the germline V gene, CDR1 is DFQATT and CDR2 is SNEGSKA (reference sequence). The CDR3 runs to 9 residues.

This sequence joins TRBV10-3 and TRBJ1-3; 7 bases match TRBD1. CDR1 and CDR2 (germline): ENHRY, SYGVKD. The V segment lost 6 bases and the J segment 0 bases; nucleotides outside the gene matches: 8. The CDR3 is 16 amino acids. This CDR3 reads CAISDLTGNSGNTIYF. In DNA, the CDR3 is TGTGCCATCAGCGACTTGACAGGGAACTCTGGAAACACCATATATTTT.

The rearrangement joins TRBV5-1 to TRBJ1-2; no clear D gene. The CDR3 totals 13 residues. V lost 2 bases and J lost 1, with 6 bases in between. Germline lookup yields CDR1 SGHRS and CDR2 YFSETQ. In DNA, the CDR3 is TGCGCCAGCAGCTTCGTGGATAACTATGGCTACACCTTC. It is translated as CASSFVDNYGYTF. The full variable domain, in which reference TRBV5-1 and TRBJ1-2 provide the parts outside the CDR3, is KAGVTQTPRYLIKTRGQQVTLSCSPISGHRSVSWYQQTPGQGLQFLFEYFSETQRNKGNFPGRFSGRQFSNSRSEMNVSTLELGDSALYLCASSFVDNYGYTFGSGTRLTVV.

In the case of this clone: The sample holds other DNA sequences that translate to the same CDR3. J is TRBJ1-4 and V is TRBV6-1; 8 nucleotides line up with TRBD1. The CDR3 extends over 14 amino acids. V lost 1 base, J lost 8 bases, and 3 bases stayed unmatched. CDR1 is MNHNS and CDR2 is SASEGT in the germline V gene. The CDR3 nucleotides read TGTGCCAGCAGTGAAGGGCAGGGGGCAGAAAAACTGTTTTTT. Translated, it gives CASSEGQGAEKLFF.

J is TRBJ1-4 and V is TRBV9, with TRBD1 as a possible D gene (6 bases). CDR3 length: 19 amino acids. Germline V gene sequence: CDR1 SGDLS, CDR2 YYNGEE. The V gene lost 3 bases and the J gene lost 0 bases, with 21 bases spanning the gap. The CDR3 DNA is TGTGCCAGCAGCGCAGGAGGCAGGGGACGCCGAGCAACTAATGAAAAACTGTTTTTT. This encodes CASSAGGRGRRATNEKLFF.

This chain connects TRBV7-3 to TRBJ2-7, with 11 bases that match TRBD1. Trimming took 5 bases from V and 12 from J; bases not matched to a gene: 6. Germline V lookup: CDR1 SGHTA, CDR2 FQGTGA. There are 12 residues in the CDR3. CDR3 amino acids: CASSVDRGRMYF. For the CDR3, the DNA is TGTGCCAGCAGCGTGGACAGGGGGCGCATGTACTTC.

The V and J genes are TRBV7-2 and TRBJ2-7; TRBD2 agrees at 8 bases. The CDR3 length is 15 residues. The V gene's germline CDR1 is SGHTA and CDR2 FQGNSA. Trimming cost V 3 bases and J 4 bases; bases outside gene matches: 8. The CDR3 nucleotides read TGTGCCAGCAGCTTTTTAGCGGGAATGGGGTACGAGCAGTACTTC. Protein product: CASSFLAGMGYEQYF.

Comment on this clone: The identical CDR3 is also encoded by other nucleotide sequences in the sample. The rearrangement uses TRBV6-5 and TRBJ1-1, with D possibly matching TRBD1 (6 bases). Germline CDR1 and CDR2: MNHEY and SVGAGI. V lost 2 bases and J lost 0, with 7 bases in between. The length of the CDR3 is 14 residues. CDR3 in amino acids: CASSYGTLNTEAFF. Here the CDR3 DNA reads TGTGCCAGCAGTTACGGGACATTGAACACTGAAGCTTTCTTT.

V gene TRBV10-3 combines with J gene TRBJ2-7, with TRBD2 matching over 14 bases. After removal of 10 bases from V and 3 bases from J, the junction contained 2 bases not matched to a gene. Germline V gene lookup returns CDR1 ENHRY and CDR2 SYGVKD. There are 13 residues in the CDR3. The chain's CDR3 is CATGTSGGYEQYF. The CDR3 DNA reads as TGTGCCACCGGGACTAGCGGGGGCTACGAGCAGTACTTC.

DNA for the CDR3: TGTGCCAGCTCACCAGAGGGGAACACCGGGGAGCTGTTTTTT. Translated: CASSPEGNTGELFF. This sequence joins TRBV18 and TRBJ2-2; possibly TRBD2 for D (5 bases). Trimming stripped 2 bases from V and 1 base from J, with 5 bases between. Germline V lookup: CDR1 KGHSH, CDR2 LQKENI. The CDR3 totals 14 residues.

The V and J genes are TRBV13 and TRBJ1-4; possible D gene TRBD1, 6 bases. This CDR3 spans 13 amino acids. Trimming left V 3 bases short and J 5 bases short, with 7 bases between. Germline lookup yields CDR1 PRHDT and CDR2 FYEKMQ (reference sequence). For the CDR3, the DNA is TGTGCCAGCAGCTTCCAGGGGAATGAAAAACTGTTTTTT. Translation: CASSFQGNEKLFF.

The DNA for the CDR3 is TGTGCCAGCAGCTTAAGTGAAGCTTTCTTT. This codes for CASSLSEAFF. V gene TRBV7-6 combines with J gene TRBJ1-1; no reliable D call. In germline, CDR1 is SGHVS, CDR2 FNYEAQ. CDR3 length: 10 amino acids. The V end was cut by 2 bases, the J end by 7 bases, with 2 bases between. Full variable domain (missing parts from reference TRBV7-6 and TRBJ1-1): GAGVSQSPRYKVTKRGQDVALRCDPISGHVSLYWYRQALGQGPEFLTYFNYEAQQDKSGLPNDRFSAERPEGSISTLTIQRTEQRDSAMYRCASSLSEAFFGQGTRLTVV.

V gene TRBV5-1 combines with J gene TRBJ2-7; a weak D match, TRBD1 (7 bases). V dropped 3 bases and J dropped 5 bases, with 15 bases sitting between them. This CDR3 has 14 residues. Germline assignment: CDR1 SGHRS and CDR2 YFSETQ. The CDR3 nucleotides are TGCGCCAGCAGCTCTCAGGGGGACTTCGACGAGCAGTACTTC. Translation gives CASSSQGDFDEQYF.

This clone was detected once. This chain joins TRBV5-1 and TRBJ1-2; D perhaps matches TRBD1 (5 bases). The CDR3 runs 13 residues. The V end was cut by 3 bases, the J end by 7 bases, with 13 bases between. Looked up from germline, CDR1 is SGHRS and CDR2 is YFSETQ. This CDR3 reads CASSSSSGGGYTF. CDR3 DNA sequence: TGCGCCAGCAGCTCGTCGTCGGGGGGTGGCTACACCTTC.

The chain carries TRBV10-2 and TRBJ2-7, with 12 bases aligning to TRBD2. V dropped 5 bases and J dropped 3; count of bases not matched to a gene: 8. The CDR3 covers 16 residues. Germline V gene sequence: CDR1 WSHSY, CDR2 SAAADI. CDR3: CASSSSSGGAFYEQYF. The CDR3 DNA sequence: TGCGCCAGCAGTTCCTCTAGCGGGGGGGCTTTCTACGAGCAGTACTTC.

The rearrangement links TRBV9 to TRBJ1-1; TRBD1 matches at 8 bases. The CDR3 contains 14 residues. The ends lost 2 bases at V and 5 bases at J; junction bases unmatched: 5. Germline CDR1 SGDLS, CDR2 YYNGEE. CDR3 in amino acids: CASSVTGGGTEAFF. Written as DNA, the CDR3 is TGTGCCAGCAGCGTTACAGGGGGAGGAACTGAAGCTTTCTTT. The whole variable domain, filled in from reference TRBV9 and TRBJ1-1, reads DSGVTQTPKHLITATGQRVTLRCSPRSGDLSVYWYQQSLDQGLQFLIQYYNGEERAKGNILERFSAQQFPDLHSELNLSSLELGDSALYFCASSVTGGGTEAFFGQGTRLTVV.

The gene calls are TRBV7-2 and TRBJ1-2; D gene ambiguous. CDR1 is SGHTA and CDR2 is FQGNSA in the germline V gene. Deletions cut 6 bases from V and 6 bases from J, with 8 bases between. The CDR3 loop spans 11 amino acids. CDR3: CASRETDGYTF. The CDR3 DNA is TGTGCCAGCAGAGAGACGGATGGCTACACCTTC.

This chain connects TRBV3-1 (or the pseudogene TRBV3-2) to TRBJ2-7; D tentatively fits TRBD1 or TRBD2 (5 bases each). The CDR3 is 13 amino acids. Trimming shortened V by 4 bases and J by 6 bases, and 13 bases separated the two germline ends. Looked up from germline, CDR1 is LGHDT and CDR2 is YNNKEL (reference sequence). The chain's CDR3 is CASSPGPKGEQYF. The CDR3 nucleotides read TGTGCCAGCAGCCCGGGACCAAAAGGCGAGCAGTACTTC.

The chain carries TRBV2 and TRBJ2-5, with 8 bases aligning to TRBD2. Trimming took 0 bases from V and 3 from J; bases not matched to a gene: 6. The CDR3 spans 16 residues. The V gene's germline CDR1 is SNHLY and CDR2 FYNNEI. The CDR3 protein is CASSEAKAGVEETQYF. CDR3 nucleotides: TGTGCCAGCAGTGAAGCCAAAGCGGGGGTTGAAGAGACCCAGTACTTC.